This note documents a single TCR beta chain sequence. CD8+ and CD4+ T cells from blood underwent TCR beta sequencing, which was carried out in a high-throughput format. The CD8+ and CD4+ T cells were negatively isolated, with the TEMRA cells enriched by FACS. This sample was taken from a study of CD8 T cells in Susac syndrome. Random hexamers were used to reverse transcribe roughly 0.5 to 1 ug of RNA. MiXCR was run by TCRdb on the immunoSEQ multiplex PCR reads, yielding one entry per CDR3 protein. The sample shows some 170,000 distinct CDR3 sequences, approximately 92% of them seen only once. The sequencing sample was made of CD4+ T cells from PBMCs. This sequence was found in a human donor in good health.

CDR3 protein: CASSVAEGGEQYF. The CDR3 coding sequence is TGTGCCAGCAGCGTAGCTGAGGGAGGTGAGCAGTACTTC. The J gene is TRBJ2-7, the V gene TRBV9, with a tentative D call TRBD2 (6 bases). The CDR3 is 13 amino acids. V gave up 0 bases and J gave up 7 bases, with 11 bases separating them. CDR1 and CDR2 from the germline V gene are SGDLS and YYNGEE.